A selection of T cell receptor beta chains follows, all from one sample in a study of cytomegalovirus exposure and HLA in healthy donors. Sequencing used immunoSEQ multiplex PCR; TCRdb keeps in-frame clones, though not all of them. The sample includes around 130,000 clones, roughly 70% of them seen just once. Sequencing was done on a sample of PBMCs. The receptors come from a man aged 30 to 45 in good health and CMV-seronegative. Both conserved end residues are trimmed from each CDR3.

v_call,j_call,cdr3_aa
TRBV15,TRBJ2-7,ATSTSGSVEQY
TRBV6-6,TRBJ2-5,ASSYSSGETQY
TRBV11-1,TRBJ2-5,ASSPSGGSGTQY
TRBV4-3,TRBJ1-1,ASSQGDTEAF
TRBV30,TRBJ2-1,AWSKTSGGKYNEQF
TRBV27,TRBJ2-3,ASSLRQRGQIDTQY
TRBV7-8,TRBJ2-1,ASEARDRVGNEQF
TRBV15,TRBJ1-1,ATSKTELTGVTEAF
TRBV7-7,TRBJ1-2,ASSTIYGTGGFYGYT
TRBV5-6,TRBJ1-2,ASSLSGRDYGYT
TRBV28,TRBJ1-5,ASSNLPGTGAQPQH
TRBV18,TRBJ2-7,ASSSGSVTGGLRDEQY
TRBV27,TRBJ1-1,ASSFRTDTEAF
TRBV5-5,TRBJ2-1,ASSTGQGIPAYNEQF
TRBV6-5,TRBJ1-2,ASSYQTQRGGYT
TRBV14,TRBJ2-1,ASSPGSYNEQF
TRBV2,TRBJ2-7,ASSGERGQPYEQY
TRBV4-3,TRBJ2-1,ASSQDLAGYNEQF
TRBV27,TRBJ2-5,ASSLYSRGETQY
TRBV19,TRBJ2-3,ASMGTETDTQY
TRBV5-1,TRBJ2-1,ASSLVAGYNEQF
TRBV2,TRBJ1-1,ASRRERTNTEAF
TRBV30,TRBJ1-5,AWSVSQGGPQH
TRBV9,TRBJ1-1,ASSVGDSGYNTEAF
TRBV2,TRBJ2-5,ASHAGETQY
TRBV5-1,TRBJ1-4,ASSITGTGYEKLF
TRBV11-3,TRBJ2-2,ASSLGLSGGVTGELF